This T cell receptor beta chain was recovered during a study of blood T cell repertoires in COVID-19. The overall study: The United States, Italy and Spain provided the acute and convalescent COVID-19 samples.

In the original analysis: The assay estimated nucleated cells by amplifying reference gene primers. The method was immunoSEQ multiplex PCR; TCRdb's version includes in-frame clones alone and lacks a portion of them. The V and J calls and clone size come from that table; D and trimming were worked out from the DNA. The data contain approximately 88,000 clones, around nine tenths of them singletons. Sequenced sample: peripheral blood. This clonotype was obtained from a woman aged 45 to 65 in a cohort sampled during active COVID-19.

CDR3 sequence (DNA): TGTGCCAGCAGGCGACCTGGACAGGGCAGTGAGACCCAGTACTTC. Translated, it gives CASRRPGQGSETQYF. The chain combines TRBV28 with TRBJ2-5; 8 positions match TRBD1. Germline loops: CDR1 MDHEN, CDR2 SYDVKM. The CDR3 covers 15 residues. Germline trimming cut 6 bases from V and 5 bases from J; bases unmatched to any gene: 11.